In its sample, the clone carrying this TCR beta chain was seen many times. Looked up from germline, CDR1 is LNHDA and CDR2 is SQIVND (reference sequence). This CDR3 has 19 amino acids. J lost 1 base, V lost 8 bases, and 20 bases had no gene match. Regions amplified from RNA transcripts were the TCR beta CDR3 regions. First-round RT-PCR targeting the TCR CDR3 was performed with the HTBI primer set. TCRdb redid the calling of the multiplex PCR reads with MiXCR, one entry per CDR3 protein. The top ten hold 7.5% to 8% of the sample, which has some 270,000 distinct CDR3 sequences, approximately 12% seen once. This sample was included in a study of T cells in Graves' hyperthyroidism and ophthalmopathy. In the study overall: Any treatment followed the collection of peripheral blood at initial diagnosis.

The sequence was collected from a woman younger than 45 with Graves' hyperthyroidism that later progressed to Graves' ophthalmopathy. The specimen was blood. The chain has TRBV19 and TRBJ1-5; 7 nucleotides align to TRBD1. The CDR3 protein is CASRAGTVRGRISNQPQHF. CDR3 DNA sequence: TGTGCCAGTCGTGCCGGGACAGTTAGAGGCAGAATAAGCAATCAGCCCCAGCATTTT.